This record concerns one TCR beta chain sequence. Its antigen remains unknown. United States facilities provided treatment to all participants with HIV. The cryopreserved samples used held roughly 1-10 million PBMC prior to extraction of DNA. Sequencing used immunoSEQ v3.0 at survey level. Measured with immunoSEQ multiplex PCR; TCRdb has only the in-frame clones, and not every one. The data show about 36,000 clones, with around three quarters seen just once and approximately 6.3% held by the top ten. The source of the sample is a study of long-term antiretroviral therapy in people with HIV. Study results and caveats: Diversity measured after ART increased yet remained under transplant donor controls.

There are 15 residues in the CDR3. Trimming cost V 5 bases and J 2 bases; bases outside gene matches: 6. Germline-derived CDR1 and CDR2 are SGDLS and YYNGEE. The sequence derives from a young man with HIV. The chain couples TRBV9 to TRBJ2-3; 9 bases line up with TRBD2. The specimen was unsorted PBMCs, collected 3.4 years after starting antiretroviral therapy. CDR3 nucleotide sequence: TGTGCCAGCAGTGGCAGCGGGAGGTACACAGATACGCAGTATTTT. Translated, it gives CASSGSGRYTDTQYF.